The sequence of this T cell receptor beta chain was determined in a study of cytomegalovirus exposure and HLA in healthy donors. As regards this clone: The antigen is undetermined.

Donors were drawn from the 120-subject validation cohort, separate from the approximately 620-subject first cohort. Study-level points and caveats: A later analysis found first-cohort TCR clusters tended to co-occur in the roughly 120 validation repertoires. The study labeled 164 TCR beta chains cytomegalovirus-associated. Reportedly, diagnosis of cytomegalovirus status by the classifier showed high specificity and sensitivity.

The V gene lost 2 bases and the J gene lost 1 base, with 8 bases spanning the gap. CDR3 size: 14 residues. Germline CDR1 LGHNA, CDR2 YNFKEQ. This table comes from immunoSEQ multiplex PCR, and its TCRdb copy is limited to in-frame clones, with some not included. The table includes around 160,000 clones, under 95% detected once. Sequences were obtained from PBMCs. This TCR came from a young woman in good health and CMV-seropositive. The chain carries TRBV4-2 and TRBJ1-1; tentative D call: TRBD1 (5 bases). CDR3 protein: CASSQQTANTEAFF. The CDR3 coding sequence is TGTGCCAGCAGCCAACAGACAGCGAACACTGAAGCTTTCTTT.